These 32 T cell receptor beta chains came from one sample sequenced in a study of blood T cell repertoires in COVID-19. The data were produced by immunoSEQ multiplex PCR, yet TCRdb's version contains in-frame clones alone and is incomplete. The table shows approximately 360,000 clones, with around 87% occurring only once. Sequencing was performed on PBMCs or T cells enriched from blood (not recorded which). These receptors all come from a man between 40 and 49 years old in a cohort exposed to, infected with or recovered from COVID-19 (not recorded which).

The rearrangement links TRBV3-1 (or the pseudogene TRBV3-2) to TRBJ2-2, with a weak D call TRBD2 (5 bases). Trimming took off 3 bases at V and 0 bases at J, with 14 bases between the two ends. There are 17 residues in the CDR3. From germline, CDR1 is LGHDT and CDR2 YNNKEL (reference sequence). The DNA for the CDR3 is TGTGCCAGCAGCCAGCGAGCTGGGGAGCCGAACACCGGGGAGCTGTTTTTT. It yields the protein CASSQRAGEPNTGELFF.

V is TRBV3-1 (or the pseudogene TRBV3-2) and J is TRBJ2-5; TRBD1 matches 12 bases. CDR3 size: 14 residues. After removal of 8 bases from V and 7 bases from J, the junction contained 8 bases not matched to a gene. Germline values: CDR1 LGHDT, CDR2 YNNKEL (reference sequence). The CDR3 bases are TGTGCCAGCGGGCCGGGACAGGGGGCTGGGACCCAGTACTTC. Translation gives CASGPGQGAGTQYF.

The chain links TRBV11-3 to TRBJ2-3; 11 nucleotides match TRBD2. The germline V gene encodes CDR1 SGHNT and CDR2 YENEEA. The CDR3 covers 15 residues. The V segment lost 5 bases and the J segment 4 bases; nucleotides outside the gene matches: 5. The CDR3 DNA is TGTGCCAGCAGCAGTAGCGGGAGGGCCTCAGATACGCAGTATTTT. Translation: CASSSSGRASDTQYF. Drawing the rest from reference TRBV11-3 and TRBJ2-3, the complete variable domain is EAGVVQSPRYKIIEKKQPVAFWCNPISGHNTLYWYLQNLGQGPELLIRYENEEAVDDSQLPKDRFSAERLKGVDSTLKIQPAELGDSAVYLCASSSSGRASDTQYFGPGTRLTVL.

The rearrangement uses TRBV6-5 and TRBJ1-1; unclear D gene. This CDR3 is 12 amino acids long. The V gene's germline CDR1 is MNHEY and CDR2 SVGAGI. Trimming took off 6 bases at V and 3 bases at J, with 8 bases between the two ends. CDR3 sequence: CASRRRDTEAFF. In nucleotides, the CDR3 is TGTGCCAGCAGGCGACGGGACACTGAAGCTTTCTTT.

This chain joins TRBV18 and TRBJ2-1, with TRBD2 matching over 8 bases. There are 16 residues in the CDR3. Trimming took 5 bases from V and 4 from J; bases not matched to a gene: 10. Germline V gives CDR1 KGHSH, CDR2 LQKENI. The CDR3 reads CASSGGASGSYNEQFF. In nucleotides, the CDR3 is TGTGCCAGCTCAGGTGGGGCTAGCGGGTCATACAATGAGCAGTTCTTC.

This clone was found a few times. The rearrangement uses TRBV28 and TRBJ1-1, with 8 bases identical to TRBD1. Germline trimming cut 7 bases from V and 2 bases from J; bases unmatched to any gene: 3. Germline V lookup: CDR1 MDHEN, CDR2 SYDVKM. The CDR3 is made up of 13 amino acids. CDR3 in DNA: TGTGCCAGCACCGGGACAGGCAACACTGAAGCTTTCTTT. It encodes CASTGTGNTEAFF.

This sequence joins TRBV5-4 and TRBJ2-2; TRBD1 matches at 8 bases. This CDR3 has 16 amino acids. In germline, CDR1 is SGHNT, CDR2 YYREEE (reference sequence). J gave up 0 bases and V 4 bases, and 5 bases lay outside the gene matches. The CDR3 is CASSPWDRSNTGELFF. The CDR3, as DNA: TGTGCCAGCAGCCCATGGGACAGGTCGAACACCGGGGAGCTGTTTTTT.

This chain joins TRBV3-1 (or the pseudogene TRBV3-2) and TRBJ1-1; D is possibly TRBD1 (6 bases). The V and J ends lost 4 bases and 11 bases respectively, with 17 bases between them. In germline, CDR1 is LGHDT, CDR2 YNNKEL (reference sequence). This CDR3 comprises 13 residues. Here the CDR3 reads CASSPTKGQGAFF. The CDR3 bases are TGTGCCAGCAGCCCCACCAAAGGGCAGGGGGCTTTCTTT.

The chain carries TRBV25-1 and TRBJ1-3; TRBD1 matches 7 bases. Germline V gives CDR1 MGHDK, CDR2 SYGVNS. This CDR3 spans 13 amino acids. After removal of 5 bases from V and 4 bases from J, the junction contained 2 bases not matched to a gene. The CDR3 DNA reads TGTGCCAGCAGTTCACAGGGGGGAAACACCATATATTTT. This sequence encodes CASSSQGGNTIYF.

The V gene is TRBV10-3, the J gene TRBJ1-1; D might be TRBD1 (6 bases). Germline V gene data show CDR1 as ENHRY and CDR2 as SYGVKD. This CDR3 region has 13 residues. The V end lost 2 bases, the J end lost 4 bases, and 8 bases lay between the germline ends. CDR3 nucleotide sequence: TGTGCCATCAGTGAGAACAGGGCCACTGAAGCTTTCTTT. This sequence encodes CAISENRATEAFF.

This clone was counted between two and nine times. The CDR3: CASSLLGHTEAFF. CDR3 nucleotides: TGTGCCAGCAGTTTGCTTGGGCACACTGAAGCTTTCTTT. This chain joins TRBV12-3 or TRBV12-4 and TRBJ1-1; D is unclear. Trimming pared 3 bases from V and 3 bases from J, leaving 8 bases between. CDR3 length: 13 amino acids.

The CDR3 bases are TGTGCCAGCAGTAAGGGACAGAACACTGAAGCTTTCTTT. Its protein is CASSKGQNTEAFF. V and J are TRBV6-5 and TRBJ1-1; TRBD1 is a possible D gene (6 bases). CDR3 length: 13 residues. Germline CDR1 MNHEY, CDR2 SVGAGI. V was trimmed by 5 bases and J by 1 base, leaving 8 bases between them.

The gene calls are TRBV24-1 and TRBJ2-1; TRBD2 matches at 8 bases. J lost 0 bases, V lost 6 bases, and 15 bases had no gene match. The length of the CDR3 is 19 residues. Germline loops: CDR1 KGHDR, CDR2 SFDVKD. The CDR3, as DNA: TGTGCCACCAGTCCTACTACCAGCGGGAGTATCCGCTCCTACAATGAGCAGTTCTTC. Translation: CATSPTTSGSIRSYNEQFF.

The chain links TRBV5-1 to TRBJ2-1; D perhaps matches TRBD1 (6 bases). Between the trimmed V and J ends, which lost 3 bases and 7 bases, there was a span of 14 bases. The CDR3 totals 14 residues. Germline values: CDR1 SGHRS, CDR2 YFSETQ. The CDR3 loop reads CASSSTEGVNEQFF. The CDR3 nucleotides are TGCGCCAGCAGCTCGACAGAGGGGGTTAATGAGCAGTTCTTC.

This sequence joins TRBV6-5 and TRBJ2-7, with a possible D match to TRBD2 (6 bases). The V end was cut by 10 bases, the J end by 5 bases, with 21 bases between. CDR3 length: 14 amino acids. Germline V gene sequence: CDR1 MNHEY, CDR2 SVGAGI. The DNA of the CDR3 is TGTGCCACCAGGCGCGGGGAGTCAGCCAACGAGCAGTACTTC. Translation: CATRRGESANEQYF.

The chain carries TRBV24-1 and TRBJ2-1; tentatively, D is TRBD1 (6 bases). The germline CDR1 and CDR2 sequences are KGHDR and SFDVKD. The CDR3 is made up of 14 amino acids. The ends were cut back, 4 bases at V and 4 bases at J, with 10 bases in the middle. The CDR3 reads CATSDPTGYNEQFF. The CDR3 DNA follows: TGTGCCACCAGTGACCCGACAGGTTACAATGAGCAGTTCTTC.

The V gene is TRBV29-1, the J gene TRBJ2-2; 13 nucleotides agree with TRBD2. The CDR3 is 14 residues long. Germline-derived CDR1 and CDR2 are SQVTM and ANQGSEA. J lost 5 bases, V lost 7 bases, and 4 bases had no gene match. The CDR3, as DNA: TGCAGCGGGACTAGCGGGAGACGGACCGGGGAGCTGTTTTTT. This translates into CSGTSGRRTGELFF.

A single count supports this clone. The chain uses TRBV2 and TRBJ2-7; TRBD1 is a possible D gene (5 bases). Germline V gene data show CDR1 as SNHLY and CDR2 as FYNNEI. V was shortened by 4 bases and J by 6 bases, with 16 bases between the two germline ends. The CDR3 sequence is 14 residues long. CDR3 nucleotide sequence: TGTGCCAGCAGTGTGGCCCAGGGTCGGCGCGAGCAGTACTTC. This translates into CASSVAQGRREQYF.

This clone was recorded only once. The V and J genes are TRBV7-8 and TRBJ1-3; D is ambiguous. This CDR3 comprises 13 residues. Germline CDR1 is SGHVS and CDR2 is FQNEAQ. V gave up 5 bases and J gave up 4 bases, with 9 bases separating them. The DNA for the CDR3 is TGTGCCAGCAGCGCCGGGATGGGAAACACCATATATTTT. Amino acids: CASSAGMGNTIYF.

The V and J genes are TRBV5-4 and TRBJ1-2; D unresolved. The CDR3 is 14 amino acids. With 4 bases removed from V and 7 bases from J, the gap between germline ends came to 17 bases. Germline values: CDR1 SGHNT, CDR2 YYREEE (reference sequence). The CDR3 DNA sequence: TGTGCCAGCAGCCCCGGATCGAGGGTAGGTGGCTACACCTTC. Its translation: CASSPGSRVGGYTF.

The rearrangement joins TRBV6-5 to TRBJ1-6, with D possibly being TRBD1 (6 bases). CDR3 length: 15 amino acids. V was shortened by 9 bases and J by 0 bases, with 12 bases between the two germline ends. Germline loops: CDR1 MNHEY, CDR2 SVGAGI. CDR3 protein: CASRGGSSYNSPLHF. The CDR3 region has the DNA TGTGCCAGTAGGGGGGGGAGCTCCTATAATTCACCCCTCCACTTT.

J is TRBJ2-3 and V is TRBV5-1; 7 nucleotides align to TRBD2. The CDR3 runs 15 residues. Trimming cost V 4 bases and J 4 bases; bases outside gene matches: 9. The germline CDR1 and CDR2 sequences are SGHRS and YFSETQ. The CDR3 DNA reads TGCGCCAGCAGCACCCGGGGAGGGGCTGCAGATACGCAGTATTTT. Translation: CASSTRGGAADTQYF.

CDR3 nucleotides: TGTGCCATGGGACAGGGGTTACAAGAGACCCAGTACTTC. It codes for CAMGQGLQETQYF. The chain carries TRBV10-3 and TRBJ2-5, with 10 bases that match TRBD1. From germline, CDR1 is ENHRY and CDR2 SYGVKD. Trimming took 9 bases from V and 2 from J; bases not matched to a gene: 3. CDR3 size: 13 residues.

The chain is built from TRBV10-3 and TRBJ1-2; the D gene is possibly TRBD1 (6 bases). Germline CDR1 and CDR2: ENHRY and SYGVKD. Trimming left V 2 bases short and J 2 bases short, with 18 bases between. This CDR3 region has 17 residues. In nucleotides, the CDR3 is TGTGCCATCAGTGAGATTATTGGGGGGGACAACAACTATGGCTACACCTTC. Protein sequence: CAISEIIGGDNNYGYTF.

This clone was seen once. Written as DNA, the CDR3 is TGTGCCAGCAGCCAAGCGGGACTGAGACATGAGCAGTTCTTC. This encodes CASSQAGLRHEQFF. The V call is TRBV3-1 (or the pseudogene TRBV3-2), the J call TRBJ2-1; the D gene is possibly TRBD2 (6 bases). This CDR3 has 14 residues. Germline lookup yields CDR1 LGHDT and CDR2 YNNKEL (reference sequence). V dropped 1 base and J dropped 8 bases, with 12 bases sitting between them.

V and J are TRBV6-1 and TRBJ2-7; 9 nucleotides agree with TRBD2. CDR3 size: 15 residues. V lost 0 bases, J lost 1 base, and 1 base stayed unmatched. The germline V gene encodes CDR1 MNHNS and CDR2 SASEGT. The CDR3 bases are TGTGCCAGCAGTGAAGCCCTAGCGGGGTCCTACGAGCAGTACTTC. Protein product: CASSEALAGSYEQYF.

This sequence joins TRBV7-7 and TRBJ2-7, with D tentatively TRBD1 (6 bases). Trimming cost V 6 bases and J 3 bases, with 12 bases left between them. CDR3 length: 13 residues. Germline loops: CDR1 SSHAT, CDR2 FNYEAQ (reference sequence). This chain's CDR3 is CASSRDKGYEQYF. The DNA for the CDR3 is TGTGCCAGCAGTCGGGACAAGGGCTACGAGCAGTACTTC. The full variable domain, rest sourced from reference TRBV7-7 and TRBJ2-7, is GAGVSQSPRYKVTKRGQDVTLRCDPISSHATLYWYQQALGQGPEFLTYFNYEAQPDKSGLPSDRFSAERPEGSISTLTIQRTEQRDSAMYRCASSRDKGYEQYFGPGTRLTVT.

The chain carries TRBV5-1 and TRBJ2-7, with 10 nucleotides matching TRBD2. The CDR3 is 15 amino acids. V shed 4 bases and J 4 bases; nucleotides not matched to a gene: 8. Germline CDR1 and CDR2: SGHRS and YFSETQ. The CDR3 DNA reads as TGCGCCAGCAGCCAACCTAGCGGGAGCGGTTACGAGCAGTACTTC. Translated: CASSQPSGSGYEQYF.

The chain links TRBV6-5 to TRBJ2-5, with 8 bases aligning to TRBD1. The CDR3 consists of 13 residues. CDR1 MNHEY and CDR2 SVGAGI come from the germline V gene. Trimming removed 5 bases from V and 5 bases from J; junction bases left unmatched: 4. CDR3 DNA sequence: TGTGCCAGCAGTCGGACAGGGCAGGAGACCCAGTACTTC. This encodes CASSRTGQETQYF.

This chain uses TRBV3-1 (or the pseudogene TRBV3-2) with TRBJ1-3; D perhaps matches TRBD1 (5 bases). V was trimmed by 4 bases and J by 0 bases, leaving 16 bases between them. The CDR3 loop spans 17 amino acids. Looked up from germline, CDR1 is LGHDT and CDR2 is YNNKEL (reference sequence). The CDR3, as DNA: TGTGCCAGCAGCCGACCCGGGGGTCGGTACTCTGGAAACACCATATATTTT. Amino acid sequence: CASSRPGGRYSGNTIYF.

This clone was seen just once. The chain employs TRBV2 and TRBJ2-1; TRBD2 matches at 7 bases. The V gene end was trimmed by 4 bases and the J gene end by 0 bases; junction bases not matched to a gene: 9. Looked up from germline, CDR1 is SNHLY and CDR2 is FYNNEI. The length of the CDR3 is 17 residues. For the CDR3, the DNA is TGTGCCAGCAGTGGGGTATGGTGGGAGGGCTCCTACAATGAGCAGTTCTTC. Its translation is CASSGVWWEGSYNEQFF.

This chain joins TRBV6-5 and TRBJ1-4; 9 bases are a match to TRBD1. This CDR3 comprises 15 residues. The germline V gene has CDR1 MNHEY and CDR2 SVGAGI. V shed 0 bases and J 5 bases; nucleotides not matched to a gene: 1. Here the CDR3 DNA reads TGTGCCAGCAGTTACTCCGGGACAGGGAATGAAAAACTGTTTTTT. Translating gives CASSYSGTGNEKLFF.